What follows is one T cell receptor beta chain and its context. This sample stems from a study of STAT5B mutations in CD4+ large granular lymphocyte leukemia. Study-wide context: Among healthy controls, a particular HLA allele went with more CDR3 'QG' motifs.

CDR1 and CDR2 (germline): SNHLY, FYNNEI. V gave up 4 bases and J gave up 1 base; unmatched junction bases: 5. The CDR3 is 15 amino acids. In the original workflow: Lowest detectable productive clonotype frequency was 2.59 x 10-5. Produced via immunoSEQ multiplex PCR; TCRdb's table is partial and in-frame only. The DNA gave D and trimming, while V, J and clone size come from that table. The sample includes 20,000 to 25,000 clones, about three quarters of them seen just once. The J gene is TRBJ2-5, the V gene TRBV2; 8 bases are a match to TRBD1. The clonotype originates from a human donor in good health. Input material: CD4+ T cells from blood buffy coats. The CDR3 region has the DNA TGTGCCAGCAGTGGGGGGACAGGACTCCAAGAGACCCAGTACTTC. It specifies CASSGGTGLQETQYF.